The 29 T cell receptor beta chains listed next were all sequenced from one sample in a study of blood T cell repertoires in COVID-19 (dated by TCRdb to about 2020). The library was generated by the immunoSEQ multiplex PCR assay. The table was pulled from immuneACCESS by TCRdb, which kept in-frame rearrangements only. Such tables lose some clones; where checked, under half of the loss comes from unresolved V genes, and the rest has no known cause. The sample includes 150,000 to 180,000 clones, with about 80% observed a single time. 7.3% of the sample is taken by the ten largest. Sequencing input: PBMCs or T cells enriched from blood (not recorded which). The origin of the receptors is a man aged 50 to 60 who had recovered from COVID-19.

This clone was found once. The chain couples TRBV9 to TRBJ2-1, with TRBD2 identical over 8 bases. This CDR3 contains 16 residues. From germline, CDR1 is SGDLS and CDR2 YYNGEE. V lost 0 bases and J lost 3; bases outside the gene matches: 5. CDR3 nucleotides: TGTGCCAGCAGCGTAGATATTGCGGGGGGCTACAATGAGCAGTTCTTC. Translated: CASSVDIAGGYNEQFF.

The chain is built from TRBV5-5 and TRBJ1-1; TRBD1 agrees at 7 bases. This CDR3 has 17 residues. Losses at the gene ends were 5 bases for V and 7 bases for J; bases not matched to a gene: 20. Germline-derived CDR1 and CDR2 are SGHKS and YYEKEE (reference sequence). CDR3 sequence reads: CASSLAPTGRNPNEAFF. The CDR3 nucleotides are TGTGCCAGCAGTCTGGCCCCGACAGGGCGTAACCCTAATGAAGCTTTCTTT.

The chain has TRBV19 and TRBJ2-2; TRBD1 agrees at 11 bases. Germline assignment: CDR1 LNHDA and CDR2 SQIVND (reference sequence). The ends lost 5 bases at V and 5 bases at J; junction bases unmatched: 7. This CDR3 has 16 amino acids. The DNA for the CDR3 is TGTGCCAGTAGTCCCCGAGGGACAGGGGGAACCGGGGAGCTGTTTTTT. Its translation is CASSPRGTGGTGELFF.

This clone appeared a few times. The chain uses TRBV6-2 or TRBV6-3 and TRBJ1-2; D is unclear. CDR3 size: 11 residues. The V gene lost 5 bases and the J gene lost 3 bases, with 4 bases spanning the gap. Germline-derived CDR1 and CDR2 are MNHEY and SVGEGT. The CDR3 DNA reads as TGTGCCAGCAGTCTTGACTATGGCTACACCTTC. Amino acid sequence: CASSLDYGYTF.

A single count supports this clone. The rearrangement uses TRBV20-1 and TRBJ1-2, with 7 bases that match TRBD1. CDR3 size: 11 residues. J was trimmed by 5 bases and V by 7 bases; bases with no gene match: 4. Germline values: CDR1 DFQATT, CDR2 SNEGSKA (reference sequence). CDR3 nucleotide sequence: TGCAGTGTCGCACAGGGGTATGGCTACACCTTC. Amino acids: CSVAQGYGYTF.

The chain recombines TRBV5-1 with TRBJ2-6; D perhaps matches TRBD2 (5 bases). Germline V lookup: CDR1 SGHRS, CDR2 YFSETQ. The CDR3 length is 15 residues. V lost 1 base and J 2 bases, leaving 7 bases between the germline ends. CDR3 region: CASSLRSAGANVLTF. CDR3 nucleotide sequence: TGCGCCAGCAGCTTGCGTAGCGCTGGGGCCAACGTCCTGACTTTC.

This clone was counted only a few times. The chain combines TRBV2 with TRBJ2-7; D call uncertain. The germline gives CDR1 SNHLY, CDR2 FYNNEI. Trimming left V 3 bases short and J 1 base short, with 4 bases between. The CDR3 runs 12 residues. CDR3 in DNA: TGTGCCAGCAGTGAGCAGTCCTACGAGCAGTACTTC. This sequence encodes CASSEQSYEQYF.

This chain connects TRBV7-3 to TRBJ1-2; no clear D gene. V was shortened by 4 bases and J by 0 bases, with 9 bases between the two germline ends. This CDR3 has 14 amino acids. Germline loops: CDR1 SGHTA, CDR2 FQGTGA. CDR3: CASSSPTTNYGYTF. The CDR3 DNA is TGTGCCAGCAGCTCGCCGACAACTAACTATGGCTACACCTTC.

The chain links TRBV14 to TRBJ1-2, with D perhaps matching TRBD1 (5 bases). V was pared by 0 bases and J by 3 bases, with 14 bases between. This CDR3 is built from 16 residues. Germline lookup yields CDR1 SGHDN and CDR2 FVKESK. CDR3 in amino acids: CASSQDLGGKYYGYTF. The CDR3 nucleotides are TGTGCCAGCAGCCAAGATTTGGGGGGGAAGTACTATGGCTACACCTTC. Supplemented by reference TRBV14 and TRBJ1-2, the full variable domain reads EAGVTQFPSHSVIEKGQTVTLRCDPISGHDNLYWYRRVMGKEIKFLLHFVKESKQDESGMPNNRFLAERTGGTYSTLKVQPAELEDSGVYFCASSQDLGGKYYGYTFGSGTRLTVV.

CDR3 region: CASTQGQDYGYTF. The DNA of the CDR3 is TGTGCCAGCACCCAAGGACAGGACTATGGCTACACCTTC. V is TRBV6-5 and J is TRBJ1-2; 7 nucleotides agree with TRBD1. Trimming removed 7 bases from V and 3 bases from J; junction bases left unmatched: 5. Per the germline V gene, CDR1 is MNHEY and CDR2 is SVGAGI. CDR3 length: 13 residues.

The chain has TRBV6-6 and TRBJ1-1, with D tentatively TRBD1 (6 bases). The CDR3 is 14 residues long. The germline V and J ends were trimmed by 2 bases and 3 bases, with 10 bases remaining between them. From germline, CDR1 is MNHNY and CDR2 SVGAGI (reference sequence). In DNA form, the CDR3 reads TGTGCCAGCAGTTACAGGGGGAGGGACACTGAAGCTTTCTTT. Encoded protein: CASSYRGRDTEAFF.

This clone was observed once. V gene TRBV6-4 combines with J gene TRBJ2-5; D may be TRBD2 (5 bases). Trimming pared 0 bases from V and 0 bases from J, leaving 8 bases between. Germline V gives CDR1 MRHNA, CDR2 SNTAGT. The length of the CDR3 is 15 residues. In DNA form, the CDR3 reads TGTGCCAGCAGTGACTCGAGGCGGGACCAAGAGACCCAGTACTTC. Amino acids: CASSDSRRDQETQYF.

CDR3 in DNA: TGTGCCAGCAGCAAAGTGAGGTCGGGGGGGACAAAGTGCCAGCCCCAGCATTTT. It yields the protein CASSKVRSGGTKCQPQHF. The chain has TRBV21-1 and TRBJ1-5. TRBV21-1 has pseudogene status. The CDR3 is made up of 18 amino acids.

The chain uses TRBV5-1 and TRBJ1-1, with D perhaps TRBD1 (6 bases). The CDR3 is made up of 15 amino acids. Germline CDR1 and CDR2: SGHRS and YFSETQ. The V gene lost 4 bases and the J gene lost 2 bases, with 15 bases spanning the gap. CDR3 sequence reads: CASSLGTKINTEAFF. DNA of the CDR3: TGCGCCAGCAGCCTAGGGACAAAAATAAACACTGAAGCTTTCTTT. The whole variable domain, remainder taken from reference TRBV5-1 and TRBJ1-1, is KAGVTQTPRYLIKTRGQQVTLSCSPISGHRSVSWYQQTPGQGLQFLFEYFSETQRNKGNFPGRFSGRQFSNSRSEMNVSTLELGDSALYLCASSLGTKINTEAFFGQGTRLTVV.

As DNA, the CDR3 is TGCAGCGTTCCCGGACAGGGACTCACGAACACTGAAGCTTTCTTT. It codes for CSVPGQGLTNTEAFF. The chain combines TRBV29-1 with TRBJ1-1, with 8 positions matching TRBD1. Germline CDR1 is SQVTM and CDR2 is ANQGSEA. This CDR3 is built from 15 residues. Unmatched junction bases numbered 9, after V lost 5 bases and J lost 1 base.

V usage is TRBV18 and J usage is TRBJ1-2; D is undetermined. This CDR3 comprises 14 residues. Deletions cut 2 bases from V and 4 bases from J, with 11 bases between. CDR1 KGHSH and CDR2 LQKENI come from the germline V gene. The CDR3 region is CASSPDTGVYGYTF. As DNA, the CDR3 is TGTGCCAGCTCACCAGATACGGGTGTCTATGGCTACACCTTC.

The chain employs TRBV7-9 and TRBJ2-3; tentative D call: TRBD1 (5 bases). V was trimmed by 1 base and J by 3 bases, leaving 14 bases between them. The germline CDR1 and CDR2 sequences are SEHNR and FQNEAQ (reference sequence). The CDR3 consists of 16 residues. The CDR3 loop is CASSLVGQGKTDTQYF. Here the CDR3 DNA reads TGTGCCAGCAGCTTAGTGGGGCAGGGAAAAACAGATACGCAGTATTTT.

The chain employs TRBV4-1 and TRBJ1-1; 7 bases are shared with TRBD1. This CDR3 has 15 residues. Germline trimming cut 4 bases from V and 1 base from J; bases unmatched to any gene: 6. Germline values: CDR1 MGHRA, CDR2 YSYEKL. The CDR3 reads CASSLTQGSNTEAFF. As DNA, the CDR3 is TGCGCCAGCAGCCTGACACAGGGGTCGAACACTGAAGCTTTCTTT.

The rearrangement joins TRBV15 to TRBJ2-7; D is possibly TRBD1 (5 bases). V was shortened by 0 bases and J by 7 bases, with 10 bases between the two germline ends. Germline V CDR1 and CDR2: LNHNV, YYDKDF (reference sequence). This CDR3 is 13 amino acids long. CDR3 bases: TGTGCCACCAGCAGAGATCGACAGCTAGAGCAGTACTTC. Amino acid sequence: CATSRDRQLEQYF.

This chain joins TRBV29-1 and TRBJ1-2; D is unclear. V was clipped by 6 bases and J by 2 bases, with 10 bases between them. The CDR3 has 12 amino acids. The germline CDR1 and CDR2 sequences are SQVTM and ANQGSEA. CDR3 loop: CSVADLNYGYTF. Written as DNA, the CDR3 is TGCAGCGTCGCGGACTTAAACTATGGCTACACCTTC.

The genes are TRBV3-1 (or the pseudogene TRBV3-2) and TRBJ2-3; 7 bases fit TRBD1. Germline-derived CDR1 and CDR2 are LGHDT and YNNKEL (reference sequence). The CDR3 is made up of 15 amino acids. The V and J ends lost 5 bases and 0 bases, in that order; junction bases with no gene match: 5. CDR3 loop: CASSARDSSTDTQYF. The CDR3 DNA is TGTGCCAGCAGCGCCCGGGACAGTAGCACAGATACGCAGTATTTT.

The V and J genes are TRBV15 and TRBJ1-3; D is unclear. Germline V gene sequence: CDR1 LNHNV, CDR2 YYDKDF (reference sequence). Deletions cut 0 bases from V and 3 bases from J, with 6 bases between. The CDR3 runs to 14 residues. Here the CDR3 reads CATSRDLDGNTIYF. The CDR3 nucleotides are TGTGCCACCAGCAGAGATCTAGATGGAAACACCATATATTTT.

The V and J genes are TRBV27 and TRBJ2-1; weak D call: TRBD2 (7 bases). The CDR3 is 17 residues long. The germline V gene has CDR1 MNHEY and CDR2 SMNVEV (reference sequence). Trimming shortened V by 3 bases and J by 1 base, and 16 bases separated the two germline ends. CDR3 coding DNA: TGTGCCAGCAGTTTCAGTTCGCGGGGGCTTTCCTACAATGAGCAGTTCTTC. Amino acid sequence: CASSFSSRGLSYNEQFF.

The genes are TRBV27 and TRBJ1-6; D gene unclear. This CDR3 has 14 residues. Between the trimmed V and J ends, which lost 3 bases and 9 bases, there was a span of 12 bases. The germline gives CDR1 MNHEY, CDR2 SMNVEV (reference sequence). The CDR3 nucleotides are TGTGCCAGCAGTTTTGGTGGGCTTACTTCACCCCTCCACTTT. It specifies CASSFGGLTSPLHF.

This chain connects TRBV19 to TRBJ2-1; possible D gene TRBD2, 5 bases. Deletions cut 4 bases from V and 7 bases from J, with 11 bases between. Per germline, CDR1 LNHDA and CDR2 SQIVND (reference sequence). CDR3 length: 13 amino acids. For the CDR3, the DNA is TGTGCCAGTAGTACCCAGACGGGAAATGAGCAGTTCTTC. Translated, it gives CASSTQTGNEQFF.

The V gene is TRBV12-5, the J gene TRBJ2-3, with D maybe TRBD1 (8 bases). Germline values: CDR1 LGHNT, CDR2 FRNRAP. V lost 6 bases and J 2 bases, leaving 15 bases between the germline ends. The CDR3 contains 15 residues. CDR3 sequence: CASGTTGGATDTQYF. In nucleotides, the CDR3 is TGTGCTAGTGGGACAACAGGGGGGGCCACAGATACGCAGTATTTT.

The CDR3 spells CSASGTRNQPQHF. The CDR3 coding sequence is TGCAGTGCTAGTGGGACTCGCAATCAGCCCCAGCATTTT. The chain joins TRBV20-1 to TRBJ1-5; possibly TRBD1 for D (5 bases). The CDR3 runs to 13 residues. The germline V and J ends were trimmed by 3 bases and 2 bases, with 8 bases remaining between them. Germline V gene data show CDR1 as DFQATT and CDR2 as SNEGSKA (reference sequence).

This clone showed up just once. The chain employs TRBV15 and TRBJ1-5; D remains ambiguous. The CDR3 totals 12 residues. Trimming left V 3 bases short and J 4 bases short, with 4 bases between. Germline CDR1 and CDR2: LNHNV and YYDKDF (reference sequence). CDR3 sequence: CATSSGNQPQHF. The CDR3 nucleotides are TGTGCCACCAGCAGCGGGAATCAGCCCCAGCATTTT.

The gene calls are TRBV7-9 and TRBJ1-3, with 7 bases matching TRBD1. The length of the CDR3 is 16 residues. Germline V gives CDR1 SEHNR, CDR2 FQNEAQ (reference sequence). J lost 0 bases, V lost 5 bases, and 7 bases had no gene match. CDR3 sequence reads: CASSAGTVRSGNTIYF. DNA for the CDR3: TGTGCCAGCAGCGCCGGGACAGTCCGCTCTGGAAACACCATATATTTT. The variable domain in full, completed from reference TRBV7-9 and TRBJ1-3, reads DTGVSQNPRHKITKRGQNVTFRCDPISEHNRLYWYRQTLGQGPEFLTYFQNEAQLEKSRLLSDRFSAERPKGSFSTLEIQRTEQGDSAMYLCASSAGTVRSGNTIYFGEGSWLTVV.